The entry below gives a single TCR beta chain sequence along with its context. As originally analysed: Amplification with reference gene primers provided the estimates of nucleated cell counts. The method was immunoSEQ multiplex PCR; TCRdb's version includes in-frame clones alone and lacks a portion of them. That table supplies the V and J calls and clone size; D and trimming were determined from the DNA. The table includes tens of thousands of clones, about 88% detected once. The data were taken from a study of blood T cell repertoires in COVID-19. Study at large: Acute and convalescent COVID-19 samples came from the United States, Italy and Spain. T cells, B-cell-depleted T cells, or PBMCs supplied cDNA or gDNA.

This CDR3 has 14 amino acids. The ends lost 4 bases at V and 3 bases at J; junction bases unmatched: 7. The V gene is TRBV5-3, the J gene TRBJ2-7, with 7 bases matching TRBD2. TRBV5-3 is assigned to the ORF class and has an uncertain function. The origin of this receptor is a man aged 65-85 years with acute or convalescent COVID-19. The sequenced sample consisted of peripheral blood. CDR3: CARSRRTRRYEQYF. The DNA of the CDR3 is TGTGCCAGAAGCCGCCGGACTAGGCGCTACGAGCAGTACTTC.